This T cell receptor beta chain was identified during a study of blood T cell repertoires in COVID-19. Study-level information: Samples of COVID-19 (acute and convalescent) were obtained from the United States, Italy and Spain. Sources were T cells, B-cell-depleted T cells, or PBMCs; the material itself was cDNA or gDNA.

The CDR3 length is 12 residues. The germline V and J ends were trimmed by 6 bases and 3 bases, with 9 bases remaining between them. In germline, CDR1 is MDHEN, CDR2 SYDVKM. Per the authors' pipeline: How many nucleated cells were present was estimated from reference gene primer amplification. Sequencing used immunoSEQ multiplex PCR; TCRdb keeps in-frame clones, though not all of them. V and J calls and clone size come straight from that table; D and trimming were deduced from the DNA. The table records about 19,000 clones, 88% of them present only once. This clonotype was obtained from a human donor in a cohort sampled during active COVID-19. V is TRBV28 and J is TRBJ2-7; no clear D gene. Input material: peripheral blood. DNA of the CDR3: TGTGCCAGCAGCAAGACTGGCTACGAGCAGTACTTC. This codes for CASSKTGYEQYF.